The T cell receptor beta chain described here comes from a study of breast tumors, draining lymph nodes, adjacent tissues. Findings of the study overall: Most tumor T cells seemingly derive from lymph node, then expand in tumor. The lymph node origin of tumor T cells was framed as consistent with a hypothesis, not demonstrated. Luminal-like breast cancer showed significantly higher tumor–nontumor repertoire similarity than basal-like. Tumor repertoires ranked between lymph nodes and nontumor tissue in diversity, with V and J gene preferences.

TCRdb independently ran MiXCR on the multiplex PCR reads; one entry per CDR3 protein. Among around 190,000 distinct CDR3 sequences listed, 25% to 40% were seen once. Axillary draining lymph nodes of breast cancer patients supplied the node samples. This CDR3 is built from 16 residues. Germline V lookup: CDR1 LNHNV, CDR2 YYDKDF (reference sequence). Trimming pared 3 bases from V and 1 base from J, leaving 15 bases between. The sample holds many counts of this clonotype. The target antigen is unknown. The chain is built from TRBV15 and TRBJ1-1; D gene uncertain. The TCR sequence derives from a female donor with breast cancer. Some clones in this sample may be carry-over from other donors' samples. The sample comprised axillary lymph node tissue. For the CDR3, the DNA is TGTGCCACCAGCAGCAGACATACGCCAAAGAACACTGAAGCTTTCTTT. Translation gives CATSSRHTPKNTEAFF. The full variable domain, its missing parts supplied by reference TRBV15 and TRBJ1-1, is DAMVIQNPRYQVTQFGKPVTLSCSQTLNHNVMYWYQQKSSQAPKLLFHYYDKDFNNEADTPDNFQSRRPNTSFCFLDIRSPGLGDTAMYLCATSSRHTPKNTEAFFGQGTRLTVV.